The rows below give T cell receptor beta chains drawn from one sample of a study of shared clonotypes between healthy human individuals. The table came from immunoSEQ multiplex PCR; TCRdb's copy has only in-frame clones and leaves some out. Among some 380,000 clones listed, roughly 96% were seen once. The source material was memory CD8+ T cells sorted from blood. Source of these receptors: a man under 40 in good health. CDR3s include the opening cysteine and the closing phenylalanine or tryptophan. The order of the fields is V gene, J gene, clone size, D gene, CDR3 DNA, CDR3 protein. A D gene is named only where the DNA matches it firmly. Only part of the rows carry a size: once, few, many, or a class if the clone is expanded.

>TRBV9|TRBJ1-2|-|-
TGTGCCAGCAGCGTAGAACAGGATCTCTATGGCTACACCTTC
CASSVEQDLYGYTF
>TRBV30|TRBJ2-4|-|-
TGTGCCTGGAAAGGGGACGCAAACATTCAGTACTTC
CAWKGDANIQYF
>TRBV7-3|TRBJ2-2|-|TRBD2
TGTGCCAGCAGCTTAGCGGGAGGAAACACCGGGGAGCTGTTTTTT
CASSLAGGNTGELFF
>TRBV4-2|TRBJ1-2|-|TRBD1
TGTGCCAGCAGCCAAACAGGGGGCGCCTATGGCTACACCTTC
CASSQTGGAYGYTF
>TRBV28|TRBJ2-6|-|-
TGTGCCAGCAGTGCGGGCCCCCGGGGGGCCAACGTCCTGACTTTC
CASSAGPRGANVLTF
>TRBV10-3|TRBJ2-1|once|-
TGTGCCATCAGTGGTCAGCGGAGTTACAATGAGCAGTTCTTC
CAISGQRSYNEQFF
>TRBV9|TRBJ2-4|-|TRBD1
TGTGCCAGCAGCGTAGGGGACAGGGCCAAAAACATTCAGTACTTC
CASSVGDRAKNIQYF
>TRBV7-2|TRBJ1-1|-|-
TGTGCCAGCAGCCCCCAAACCGGAAGACGTGCTGAAGCTTTCTTT
CASSPQTGRRAEAFF
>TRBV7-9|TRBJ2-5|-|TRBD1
TGTGCCAGCAGCCCCGGACAGGCCCAAGAGACCCAGTACTTC
CASSPGQAQETQYF
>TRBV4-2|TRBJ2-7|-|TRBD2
TGTGCCAGCAGCCATTCTCTAGCGGGAGGCTACGAGCAGTACTTC
CASSHSLAGGYEQYF
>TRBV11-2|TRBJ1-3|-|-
TGTGCCAGCAGCTTAGAGCTGACGAGCTACTCTGGAAACACCATATATTTT
CASSLELTSYSGNTIYF
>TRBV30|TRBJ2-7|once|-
TGTGCCTGGAGTTCTTTTTTAGAGCAGTACTTC
CAWSSFLEQYF
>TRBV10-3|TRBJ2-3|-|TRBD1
TGTGCCATCAGTGGGGAGCAGGGGGCCCTCACAGATACGCAGTATTTT
CAISGEQGALTDTQYF